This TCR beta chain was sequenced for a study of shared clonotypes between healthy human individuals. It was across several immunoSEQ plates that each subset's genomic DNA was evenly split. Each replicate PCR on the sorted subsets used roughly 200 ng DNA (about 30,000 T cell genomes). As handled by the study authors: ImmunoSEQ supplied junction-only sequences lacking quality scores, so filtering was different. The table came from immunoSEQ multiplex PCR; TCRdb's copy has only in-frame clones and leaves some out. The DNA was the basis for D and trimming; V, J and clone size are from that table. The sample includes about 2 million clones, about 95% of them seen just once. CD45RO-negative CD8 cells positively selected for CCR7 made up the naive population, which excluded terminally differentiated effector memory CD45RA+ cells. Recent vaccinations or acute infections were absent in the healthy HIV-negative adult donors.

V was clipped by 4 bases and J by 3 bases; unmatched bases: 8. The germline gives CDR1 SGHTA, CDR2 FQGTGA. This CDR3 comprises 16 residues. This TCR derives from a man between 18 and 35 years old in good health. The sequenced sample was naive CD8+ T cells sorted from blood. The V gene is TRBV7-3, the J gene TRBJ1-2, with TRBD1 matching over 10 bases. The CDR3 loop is CASSSKYGTGDYGYTF. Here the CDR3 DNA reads TGTGCCAGCAGCTCCAAATACGGGACAGGGGACTATGGCTACACCTTC.